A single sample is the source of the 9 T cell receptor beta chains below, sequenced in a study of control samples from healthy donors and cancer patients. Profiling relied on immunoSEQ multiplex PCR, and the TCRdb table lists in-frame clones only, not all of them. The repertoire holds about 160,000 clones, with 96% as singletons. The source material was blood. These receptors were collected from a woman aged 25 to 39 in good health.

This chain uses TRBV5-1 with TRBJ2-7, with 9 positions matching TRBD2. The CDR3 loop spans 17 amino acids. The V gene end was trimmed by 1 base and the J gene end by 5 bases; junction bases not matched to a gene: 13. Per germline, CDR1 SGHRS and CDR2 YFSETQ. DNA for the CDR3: TGCGCCAGCAGCTTGCCCCGTACCCCTGGACTAGCGAACGAGCAGTACTTC. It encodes CASSLPRTPGLANEQYF.

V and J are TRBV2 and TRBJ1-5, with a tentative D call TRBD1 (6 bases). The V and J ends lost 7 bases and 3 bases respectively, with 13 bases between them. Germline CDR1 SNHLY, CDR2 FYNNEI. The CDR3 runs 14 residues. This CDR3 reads CASNPGASNQPQHF. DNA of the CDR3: TGTGCCAGCAACCCGGGGGCCTCCAATCAGCCCCAGCATTTT.

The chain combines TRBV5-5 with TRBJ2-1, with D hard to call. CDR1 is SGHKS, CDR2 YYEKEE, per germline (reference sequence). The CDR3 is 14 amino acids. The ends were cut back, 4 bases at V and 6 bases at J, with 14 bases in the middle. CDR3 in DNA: TGTGCCAGCAGCCGAGCGTTTATTGGCAATGAGCAGTTCTTC. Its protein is CASSRAFIGNEQFF.

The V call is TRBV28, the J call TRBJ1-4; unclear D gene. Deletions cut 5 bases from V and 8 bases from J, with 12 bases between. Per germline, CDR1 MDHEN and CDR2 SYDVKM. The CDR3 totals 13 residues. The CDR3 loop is CASSPSLAEKLFF. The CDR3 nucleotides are TGTGCCAGCAGTCCCTCCCTAGCAGAAAAACTGTTTTTT. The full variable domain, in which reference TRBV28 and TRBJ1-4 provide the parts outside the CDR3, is DVKVTQSSRYLVKRTGEKVFLECVQDMDHENMFWYRQDPGLGLRLIYFSYDVKMKEKGDIPEGYSVSREKKERFSLILESASTNQTSMYLCASSPSLAEKLFFGSGTQLSVL.

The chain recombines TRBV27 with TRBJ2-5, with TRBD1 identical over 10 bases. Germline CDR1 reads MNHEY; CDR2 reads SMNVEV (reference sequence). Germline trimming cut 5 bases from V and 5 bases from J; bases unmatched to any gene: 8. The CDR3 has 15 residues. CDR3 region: CASSLRTGGRETQYF. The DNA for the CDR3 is TGTGCCAGCAGTCTTCGGACAGGGGGTAGGGAGACCCAGTACTTC.

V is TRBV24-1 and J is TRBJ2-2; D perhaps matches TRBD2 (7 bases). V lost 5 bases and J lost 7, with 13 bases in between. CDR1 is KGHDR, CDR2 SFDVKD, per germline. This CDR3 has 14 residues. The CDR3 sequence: CATSAVGGHGELFF. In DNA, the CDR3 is TGTGCCACCAGTGCCGTCGGGGGGCACGGGGAGCTGTTTTTT.

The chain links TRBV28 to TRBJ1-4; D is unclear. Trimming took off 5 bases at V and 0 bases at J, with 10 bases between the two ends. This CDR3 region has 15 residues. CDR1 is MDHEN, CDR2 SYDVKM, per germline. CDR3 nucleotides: TGTGCCAGCAGTCCCGGGCCTGCAACTAATGAAAAACTGTTTTTT. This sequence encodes CASSPGPATNEKLFF.

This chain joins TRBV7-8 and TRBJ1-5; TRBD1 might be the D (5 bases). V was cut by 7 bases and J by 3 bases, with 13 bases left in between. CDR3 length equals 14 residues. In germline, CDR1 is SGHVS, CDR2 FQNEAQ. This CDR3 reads CASTHDSINQPQHF. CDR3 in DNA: TGTGCCAGCACCCATGACAGCATCAATCAGCCCCAGCATTTT.

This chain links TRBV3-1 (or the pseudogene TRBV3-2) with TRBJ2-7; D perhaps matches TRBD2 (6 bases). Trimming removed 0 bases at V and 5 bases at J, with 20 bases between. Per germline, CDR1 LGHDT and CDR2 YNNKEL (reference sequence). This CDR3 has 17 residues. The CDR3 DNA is TGTGCCAGCAGCCAAGACAATCAGCGGGCTAGCGTTAACGAGCAGTACTTC. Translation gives CASSQDNQRASVNEQYF.